Below, 24 T cell receptor beta chains from the same sample are listed, as sequenced in a study of identical twins. TCRdb re-derived calls from the 5' RACE reads in MiXCR, one entry per CDR3 protein. The repertoire holds roughly 710,000 distinct CDR3 sequences, with around 6% as singletons. Sequenced input: naive T cells sorted from blood. These receptors came from a man aged 18 to 30 in good health.

This clonotype was counted ten times or more. The J gene is TRBJ1-5, the V gene TRBV5-5; D gene ambiguous. V dropped 0 bases and J dropped 6 bases, with 10 bases sitting between them. The CDR3 extends over 14 amino acids. CDR1 and CDR2 from the germline V gene are SGHKS and YYEKEE (reference sequence). CDR3 in amino acids: CASSLAQSPQPQHF. CDR3 DNA sequence: TGTGCCAGCAGCTTGGCCCAGTCCCCTCAGCCCCAGCATTTT. The entire variable domain, with the rest obtained from reference TRBV5-5 and TRBJ1-5, is as follows: DAGVTQSPTHLIKTRGQQVTLRCSPISGHKSVSWYQQVLGQGPQFIFQYYEKEERGRGNFPDRFSARQFPNYSSELNVNALLLGDSALYLCASSLAQSPQPQHFGDGTRLSIL.

Many counts were recorded for this clonotype. DNA for the CDR3: TGTGCCATCAGTGGGGGACAGGGGAATGAAAAACTGTTTTTT. It is translated as CAISGGQGNEKLFF. The V and J genes are TRBV10-3 and TRBJ1-4, with 10 nucleotides matching TRBD1. V gave up 4 bases and J gave up 5 bases; unmatched junction bases: 1. CDR3 length: 14 residues. Germline CDR1 reads ENHRY; CDR2 reads SYGVKD.

This clonotype appeared a few times. This sequence joins TRBV5-4 and TRBJ2-3, with 10 positions matching TRBD2. CDR1 and CDR2 (germline): SGHNT, YYREEE (reference sequence). This CDR3 is 17 amino acids long. The ends lost 4 bases at V and 2 bases at J; junction bases unmatched: 10. CDR3 nucleotides: TGTGCCAGCAGCCCCCCAAGCGGGAGGGATTTCACAGATACGCAGTATTTT. This sequence encodes CASSPPSGRDFTDTQYF.

This clonotype has a count of ten or more. Here the CDR3 DNA reads TGCGCCAGCAGTCAAGGAGCGGGAGTGACCGGGGAGCTGTTTTTT. It encodes CASSQGAGVTGELFF. The V call is TRBV10-2, the J call TRBJ2-2; TRBD2 aligns across 8 bases. Germline V CDR1 and CDR2: WSHSY, SAAADI. The CDR3 spans 15 residues. Unmatched junction bases numbered 7, after V lost 5 bases and J lost 5 bases.

This clonotype was found many times. This chain links TRBV10-3 with TRBJ2-3; 7 bases fit TRBD2. The CDR3 is 11 amino acids. V was clipped by 11 bases and J by 1 base; unmatched bases: 0. Germline V gives CDR1 ENHRY, CDR2 SYGVKD. Here the CDR3 reads CAGGGTDTQYF. The DNA of the CDR3 is TGTGCCGGGGGGGGCACAGATACGCAGTATTTT.

V and J are TRBV7-6 and TRBJ1-2; possibly TRBD1 for D (5 bases). Germline loops: CDR1 SGHVS, CDR2 FNYEAQ. CDR3 size: 14 residues. Trimming took 5 bases from V and 4 from J, leaving 14 bases between them. The CDR3 loop reads CASSSPGEGYGYTF. The DNA for the CDR3 is TGTGCCAGCAGCAGTCCGGGGGAAGGCTATGGCTACACCTTC.

This clonotype was detected many times. The chain links TRBV7-9 to TRBJ2-7; 7 positions match TRBD1. The CDR3 totals 13 residues. V dropped 5 bases and J dropped 4; count of bases not matched to a gene: 5. Germline CDR1 and CDR2: SEHNR and FQNEAQ (reference sequence). The CDR3 region is CASSPTGLYEQYF. The CDR3 DNA sequence: TGTGCCAGCAGCCCGACAGGGTTATACGAGCAGTACTTC.

Ten or more counts support this clonotype. J is TRBJ1-1 and V is TRBV19, with D perhaps TRBD1 (6 bases). CDR3 length: 15 residues. Trimming pared 5 bases from V and 5 bases from J, leaving 18 bases between. The germline V gene encodes CDR1 LNHDA and CDR2 SQIVND (reference sequence). The CDR3 spells CASSPGTPSGTEAFF. The CDR3 coding sequence is TGTGCCAGTAGTCCGGGGACACCAAGTGGGACTGAAGCTTTCTTT.

The chain joins TRBV7-3 to TRBJ2-6, with TRBD1 identical over 7 bases. V lost 4 bases to trimming and J lost 0 bases; unmatched junction nucleotides: 9. Germline-derived CDR1 and CDR2 are SGHTA and FQGTGA. CDR3 size: 18 residues. Here the CDR3 reads CASSSQGVHSSGANVLTF. The CDR3 nucleotides are TGTGCCAGCAGCTCCCAGGGGGTCCACAGCTCTGGGGCCAACGTCCTGACTTTC.

This clonotype was recorded a few times. The chain links TRBV19 to TRBJ1-1; TRBD1 agrees at 9 bases. CDR1 and CDR2 (germline): LNHDA, SQIVND (reference sequence). The V gene end was trimmed by 4 bases and the J gene end by 1 base; junction bases not matched to a gene: 4. This CDR3 comprises 15 residues. The CDR3 sequence: CASSKAGQGNTEAFF. The CDR3 DNA reads TGTGCCAGTAGTAAAGCGGGACAGGGGAACACTGAAGCTTTCTTT.

This clonotype turned up a few times. The chain combines TRBV29-1 with TRBJ2-3; D gene uncertain. V shed 6 bases and J shed 4 bases, with 11 bases lying between them. Germline V gives CDR1 SQVTM, CDR2 ANQGSEA. The CDR3 spans 12 residues. CDR3 region: CSVRNLADTQYF. Written as DNA, the CDR3 is TGCAGCGTCCGCAACTTAGCAGATACGCAGTATTTT.

This clonotype was recorded a few times. The chain recombines TRBV5-1 with TRBJ2-1, with a weak D call TRBD2 (7 bases). From germline, CDR1 is SGHRS and CDR2 YFSETQ. V was cut by 3 bases and J by 6 bases, with 16 bases left in between. CDR3 length equals 15 residues. CDR3 sequence: CASSSRRGASNEQFF. DNA of the CDR3: TGCGCCAGCAGCTCCCGCCGGGGGGCGAGCAATGAGCAGTTCTTC.

This clonotype was counted at least ten times. The chain employs TRBV9 and TRBJ2-1; D is undetermined. From germline, CDR1 is SGDLS and CDR2 YYNGEE. Trimming took off 0 bases at V and 0 bases at J, with 7 bases between the two ends. The CDR3 length is 15 residues. This CDR3 reads CASSVDGNSYNEQFF. For the CDR3, the DNA is TGTGCCAGCAGCGTAGACGGAAACTCCTACAATGAGCAGTTCTTC. The full variable domain, completed using reference TRBV9 and TRBJ2-1, is DSGVTQTPKHLITATGQRVTLRCSPRSGDLSVYWYQQSLDQGLQFLIQYYNGEERAKGNILERFSAQQFPDLHSELNLSSLELGDSALYFCASSVDGNSYNEQFFGPGTRLTVL.

This clonotype has just a few counts. The rearrangement uses TRBV11-2 and TRBJ2-1; the match to TRBD2 covers 9 bases. The CDR3 is 14 amino acids. From germline, CDR1 is SGHAT and CDR2 FQNNGV. V gave up 4 bases and J gave up 8 bases; unmatched junction bases: 6. The CDR3 loop reads CASSSIAGVDEQFF. CDR3 nucleotide sequence: TGTGCCAGCAGCTCGATAGCGGGAGTCGATGAGCAGTTCTTC. Combining the CDR3 with reference TRBV11-2 and TRBJ2-1 gives the whole variable domain EAGVAQSPRYKIIEKRQSVAFWCNPISGHATLYWYQQILGQGPKLLIQFQNNGVVDDSQLPKDRFSAERLKGVDSTLKIQPAKLEDSAVYLCASSSIAGVDEQFFGPGTRLTVL.

In this sample, this clonotype turned up a few times. J is TRBJ2-1 and V is TRBV19; D is ambiguous. The germline gives CDR1 LNHDA, CDR2 SQIVND (reference sequence). The CDR3 is 13 amino acids. Trimming pared 6 bases from V and 6 bases from J, leaving 12 bases between. The CDR3 bases are TGTGCCAGTAGGGTCCCCTCGTTCAATGAGCAGTTCTTC. Protein: CASRVPSFNEQFF.

This clonotype was detected only a few times. The V gene is TRBV18, the J gene TRBJ2-5; TRBD1 is a possible D gene (5 bases). The ends were cut back, 4 bases at V and 5 bases at J, with 14 bases in the middle. The germline V gene encodes CDR1 KGHSH and CDR2 LQKENI. There are 14 residues in the CDR3. As DNA, the CDR3 is TGTGCCAGCTCACTCGATCAGGGTCCGGAGACCCAGTACTTC. Translating it yields CASSLDQGPETQYF.

This clonotype was recorded at least ten times. The gene calls are TRBV12-3 or TRBV12-4 and TRBJ2-1, with D possibly matching TRBD2 (7 bases). Trimming removed 5 bases from V and 8 bases from J, with 19 bases in between. This CDR3 has 15 residues. The CDR3: CASSGGGAGLDEQFF. The CDR3 nucleotides are TGTGCCAGCAGTGGAGGGGGGGCAGGGTTGGATGAGCAGTTCTTC.

The V gene is TRBV6-1, the J gene TRBJ2-3; D ambiguous. The V end lost 4 bases, the J end lost 3 bases, and 20 bases lay between the germline ends. The germline CDR1 and CDR2 sequences are MNHNS and SASEGT. The length of the CDR3 is 17 residues. In DNA form, the CDR3 reads TGTGCCAGCAGTGCACAGTGGTTTTGGGATGGGACAGATACGCAGTATTTT. The encoded protein is CASSAQWFWDGTDTQYF.

The J gene is TRBJ2-7, the V gene TRBV5-1; 7 nucleotides line up with TRBD2. The V gene end was trimmed by 4 bases and the J gene end by 6 bases; junction bases not matched to a gene: 16. CDR1 and CDR2 from the germline V gene are SGHRS and YFSETQ. This CDR3 is 16 amino acids long. CDR3 coding DNA: TGCGCCAGCAGCCGACAAACCGGGACTACCATCTCCGAGCAGTACTTC. Amino acid sequence: CASSRQTGTTISEQYF.

There are many counts of this clonotype. The rearrangement uses TRBV9 and TRBJ1-1; D uncertain. The CDR3 covers 14 residues. V was clipped by 0 bases and J by 4 bases, with 10 bases between them. Germline V gene lookup returns CDR1 SGDLS and CDR2 YYNGEE. CDR3 residues: CASSVGLPVTEAFF. CDR3 nucleotides: TGTGCCAGCAGCGTAGGGCTTCCCGTCACTGAAGCTTTCTTT.

There are many counts of this clonotype. The chain recombines TRBV12-3 or TRBV12-4 with TRBJ1-6; maybe TRBD1 (5 bases). The CDR3 totals 15 residues. The germline V and J ends were trimmed by 9 bases and 7 bases, with 19 bases remaining between them. CDR3 amino acids: CASSRRQGSNSPLHF. CDR3 nucleotide sequence: TGTGCCAGTAGCCGCCGTCAGGGATCGAATTCACCCCTCCACTTT.

This chain uses TRBV6-1 with TRBJ2-1; D is perhaps TRBD1 (5 bases). Germline lookup yields CDR1 MNHNS and CDR2 SASEGT. The CDR3 contains 17 residues. Trimming took 6 bases from V and 7 from J, leaving 25 bases between them. The CDR3, as DNA: TGTGCCAGCAGGGAACCTTCCACAGGCCCAATAAGGAATGAGCAGTTCTTC. It translates to CASREPSTGPIRNEQFF.

This clonotype has at least ten counts. The rearrangement links TRBV7-9 to TRBJ2-1; tentative D call: TRBD1 (5 bases). Germline CDR1 and CDR2: SEHNR and FQNEAQ (reference sequence). Trimming took 2 bases from V and 4 from J, leaving 6 bases between them. This CDR3 contains 13 residues. The CDR3 region has the DNA TGTGCCAGCAGCTTAAAGGGGTACAATGAGCAGTTCTTC. It specifies CASSLKGYNEQFF.

This clonotype has at least ten counts. The chain recombines TRBV27 with TRBJ2-1; unclear D gene. Trimming took 3 bases from V and 6 from J, leaving 6 bases between them. CDR1 is MNHEY, CDR2 SMNVEV, per germline (reference sequence). The CDR3 is 12 amino acids. The CDR3 bases are TGTGCCAGCAGTTTTCGTGGCAATGAGCAGTTCTTC. Protein product: CASSFRGNEQFF.